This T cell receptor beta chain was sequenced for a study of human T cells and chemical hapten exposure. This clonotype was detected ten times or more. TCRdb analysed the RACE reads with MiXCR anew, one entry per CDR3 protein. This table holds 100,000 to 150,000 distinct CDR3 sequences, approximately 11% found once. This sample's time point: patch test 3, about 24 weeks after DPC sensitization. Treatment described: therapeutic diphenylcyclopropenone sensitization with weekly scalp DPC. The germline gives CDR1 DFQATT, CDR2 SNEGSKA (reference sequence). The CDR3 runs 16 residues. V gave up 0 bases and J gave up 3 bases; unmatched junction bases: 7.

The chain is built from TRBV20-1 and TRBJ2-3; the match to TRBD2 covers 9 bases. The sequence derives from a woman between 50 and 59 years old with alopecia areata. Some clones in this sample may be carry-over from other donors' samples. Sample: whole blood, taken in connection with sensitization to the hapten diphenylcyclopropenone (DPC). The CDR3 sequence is CSARDRAGGLTDTQYF. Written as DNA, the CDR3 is TGCAGTGCTAGAGATCGGGCGGGGGGGCTGACAGATACGCAGTATTTT.